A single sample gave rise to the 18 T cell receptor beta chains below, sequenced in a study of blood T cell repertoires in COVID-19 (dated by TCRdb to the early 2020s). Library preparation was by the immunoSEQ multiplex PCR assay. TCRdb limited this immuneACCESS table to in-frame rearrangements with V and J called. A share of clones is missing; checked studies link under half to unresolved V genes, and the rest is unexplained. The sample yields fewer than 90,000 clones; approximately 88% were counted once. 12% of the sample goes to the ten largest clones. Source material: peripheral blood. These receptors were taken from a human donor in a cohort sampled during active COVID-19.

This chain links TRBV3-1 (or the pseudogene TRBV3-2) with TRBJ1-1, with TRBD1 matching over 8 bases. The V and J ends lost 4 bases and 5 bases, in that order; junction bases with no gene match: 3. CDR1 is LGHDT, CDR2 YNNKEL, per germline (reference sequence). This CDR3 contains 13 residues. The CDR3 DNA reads TGTGCCAGCAGCCTAACAGGGGGGACTGAAGCTTTCTTT. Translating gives CASSLTGGTEAFF.

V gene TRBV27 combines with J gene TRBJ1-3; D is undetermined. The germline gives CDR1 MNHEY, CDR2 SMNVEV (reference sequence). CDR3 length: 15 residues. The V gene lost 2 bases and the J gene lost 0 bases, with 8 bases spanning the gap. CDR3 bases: TGTGCCAGCAGTTTAAACATCCACTCTGGAAACACCATATATTTT. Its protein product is CASSLNIHSGNTIYF.

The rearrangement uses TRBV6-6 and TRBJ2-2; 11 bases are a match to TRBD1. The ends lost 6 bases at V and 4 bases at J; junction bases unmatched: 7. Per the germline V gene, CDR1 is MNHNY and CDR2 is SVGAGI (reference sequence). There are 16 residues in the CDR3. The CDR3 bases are TGTGCCAGCAGCCGTGGACAGGGGGCGGGCACCGGGGAGCTGTTTTTT. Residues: CASSRGQGAGTGELFF.

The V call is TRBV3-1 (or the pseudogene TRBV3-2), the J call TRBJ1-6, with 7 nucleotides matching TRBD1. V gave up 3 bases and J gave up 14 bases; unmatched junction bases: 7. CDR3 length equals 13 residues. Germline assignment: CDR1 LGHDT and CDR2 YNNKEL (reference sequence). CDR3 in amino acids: CASSQASRGALHF. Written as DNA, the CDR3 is TGTGCCAGCAGCCAGGCGAGCAGGGGGGCCCTCCACTTT.

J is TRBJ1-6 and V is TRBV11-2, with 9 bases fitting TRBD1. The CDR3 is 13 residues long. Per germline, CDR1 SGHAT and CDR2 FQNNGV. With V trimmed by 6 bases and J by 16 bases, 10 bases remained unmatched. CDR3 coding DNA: TGTGCCAGCAGACAACCAGGGACAGGGCCTCTCCACTTT. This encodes CASRQPGTGPLHF.

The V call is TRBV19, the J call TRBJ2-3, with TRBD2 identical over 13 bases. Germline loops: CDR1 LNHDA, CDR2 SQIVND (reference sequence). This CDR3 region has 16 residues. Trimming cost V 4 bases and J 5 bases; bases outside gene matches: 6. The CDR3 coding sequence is TGTGCCAGTAGTACCCGACTAGCGGGAGGCGTAGATACGCAGTATTTT. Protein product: CASSTRLAGGVDTQYF.

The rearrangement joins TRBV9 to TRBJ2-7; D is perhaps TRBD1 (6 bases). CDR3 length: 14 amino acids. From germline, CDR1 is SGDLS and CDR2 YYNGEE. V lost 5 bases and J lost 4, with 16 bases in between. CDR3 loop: CASSVDSSGYEQYF. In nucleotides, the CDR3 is TGTGCCAGCAGTGTGGACAGCTCTGGGTACGAGCAGTACTTC. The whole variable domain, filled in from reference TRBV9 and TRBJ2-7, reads DSGVTQTPKHLITATGQRVTLRCSPRSGDLSVYWYQQSLDQGLQFLIQYYNGEERAKGNILERFSAQQFPDLHSELNLSSLELGDSALYFCASSVDSSGYEQYFGPGTRLTVT.

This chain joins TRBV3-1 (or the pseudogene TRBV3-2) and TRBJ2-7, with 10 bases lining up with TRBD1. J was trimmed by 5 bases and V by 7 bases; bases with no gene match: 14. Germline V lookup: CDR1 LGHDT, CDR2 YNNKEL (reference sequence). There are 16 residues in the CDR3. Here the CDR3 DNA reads TGTGCCAGCACCTCGGGACAGGGGAAAAGAGTCCACGAGCAGTACTTC. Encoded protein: CASTSGQGKRVHEQYF.

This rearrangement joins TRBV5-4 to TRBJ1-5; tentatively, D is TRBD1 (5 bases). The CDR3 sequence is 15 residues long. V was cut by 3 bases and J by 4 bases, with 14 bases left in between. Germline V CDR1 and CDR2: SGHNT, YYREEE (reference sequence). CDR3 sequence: CASSSGGERNQPQHF. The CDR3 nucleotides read TGTGCCAGCAGCTCCGGAGGGGAGAGAAATCAGCCCCAGCATTTT. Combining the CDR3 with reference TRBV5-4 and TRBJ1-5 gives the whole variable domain ETGVTQSPTHLIKTRGQQVTLRCSSQSGHNTVSWYQQALGQGPQFIFQYYREEENGRGNFPPRFSGLQFPNYSSELNVNALELDDSALYLCASSSGGERNQPQHFGDGTRLSIL.

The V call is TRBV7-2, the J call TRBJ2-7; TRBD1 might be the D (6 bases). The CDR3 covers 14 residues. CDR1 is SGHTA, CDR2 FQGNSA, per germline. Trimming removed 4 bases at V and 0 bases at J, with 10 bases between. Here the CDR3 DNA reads TGTGCCAGCAGCTCCGGGACAAACTCCTACGAGCAGTACTTC. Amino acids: CASSSGTNSYEQYF.

CDR3 sequence reads: CASSSPGGTGAPYEQYF. CDR3 nucleotide sequence: TGTGCCAGCAGTTCCCCGGGCGGGACAGGGGCACCCTACGAGCAGTACTTC. The chain has TRBV28 and TRBJ2-7, with 10 positions matching TRBD1. With 4 bases clipped from V and 2 bases from J, the junction kept 11 bases outside the gene matches. Germline CDR1 reads MDHEN; CDR2 reads SYDVKM. The CDR3 is made up of 17 amino acids.

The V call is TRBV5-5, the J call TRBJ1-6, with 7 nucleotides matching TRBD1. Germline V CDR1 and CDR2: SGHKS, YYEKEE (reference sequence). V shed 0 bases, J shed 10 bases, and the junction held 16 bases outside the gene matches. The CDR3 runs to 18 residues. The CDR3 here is CASSLVVRGYQAQSPLHF. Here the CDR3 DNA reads TGTGCCAGCAGCTTGGTCGTCAGGGGGTATCAGGCGCAGTCACCCCTCCACTTT.

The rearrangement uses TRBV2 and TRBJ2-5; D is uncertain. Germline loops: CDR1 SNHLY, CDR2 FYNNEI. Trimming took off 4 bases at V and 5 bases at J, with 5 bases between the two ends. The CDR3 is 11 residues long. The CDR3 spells CASSVGETQYF. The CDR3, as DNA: TGTGCCAGCAGTGTCGGGGAGACCCAGTACTTC.

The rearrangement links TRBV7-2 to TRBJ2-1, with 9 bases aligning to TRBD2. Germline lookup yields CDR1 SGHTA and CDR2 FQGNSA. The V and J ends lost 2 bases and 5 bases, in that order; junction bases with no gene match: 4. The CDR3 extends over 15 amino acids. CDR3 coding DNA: TGTGCCAGCAGCTTAATGCGGGGGGGGAACAATGAGCAGTTCTTC. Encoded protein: CASSLMRGGNNEQFF.

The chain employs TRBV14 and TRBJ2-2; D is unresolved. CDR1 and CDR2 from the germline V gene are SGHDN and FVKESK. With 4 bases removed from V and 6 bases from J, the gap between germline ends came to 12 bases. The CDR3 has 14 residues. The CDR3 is CASSPSPSPGELFF. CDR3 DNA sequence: TGTGCCAGCAGCCCCTCGCCGAGCCCCGGGGAGCTGTTTTTT.

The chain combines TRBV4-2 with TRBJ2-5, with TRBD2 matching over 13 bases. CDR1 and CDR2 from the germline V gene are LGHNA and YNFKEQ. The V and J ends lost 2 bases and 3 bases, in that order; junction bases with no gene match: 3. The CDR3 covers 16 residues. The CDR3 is CASSQRTSGREETQYF. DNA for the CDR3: TGTGCCAGCAGCCAACGAACTAGCGGGAGGGAAGAGACCCAGTACTTC.

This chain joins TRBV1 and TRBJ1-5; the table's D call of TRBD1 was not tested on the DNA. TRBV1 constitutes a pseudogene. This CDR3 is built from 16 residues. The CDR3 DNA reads TGCACCAGCAGCCAGAACCGGGACAGGGTTTATCAGCCCCAGCATTTT. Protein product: CTSSQNRDRVYQPQHF.

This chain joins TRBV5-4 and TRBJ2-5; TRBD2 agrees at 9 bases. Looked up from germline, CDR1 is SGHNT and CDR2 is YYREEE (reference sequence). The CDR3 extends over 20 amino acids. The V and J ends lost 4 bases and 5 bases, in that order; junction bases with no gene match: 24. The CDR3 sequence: CASSRGGLAGTWDLGETQYF. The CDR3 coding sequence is TGTGCCAGCAGCCGGGGGGGACTAGCCGGGACGTGGGACTTAGGGGAGACCCAGTACTTC.